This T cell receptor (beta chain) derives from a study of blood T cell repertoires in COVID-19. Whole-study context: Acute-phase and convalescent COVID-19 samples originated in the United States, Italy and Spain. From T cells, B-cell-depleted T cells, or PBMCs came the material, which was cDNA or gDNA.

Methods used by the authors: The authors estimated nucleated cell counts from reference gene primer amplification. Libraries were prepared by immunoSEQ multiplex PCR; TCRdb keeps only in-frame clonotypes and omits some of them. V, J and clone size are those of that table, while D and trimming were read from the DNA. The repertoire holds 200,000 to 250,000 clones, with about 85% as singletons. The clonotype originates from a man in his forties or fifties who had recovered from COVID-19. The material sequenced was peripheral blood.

CDR3 bases: TGTGCCAGCAGTCCGACAGGGGAGTACGGCTACACCTTC. Amino acid sequence: CASSPTGEYGYTF. The chain uses TRBV28 and TRBJ1-2; 8 bases are a match to TRBD1. Germline V lookup: CDR1 MDHEN, CDR2 SYDVKM. Trimming at V came to 5 bases and at J to 8 bases, leaving 7 bases not matched to a gene. This CDR3 contains 13 residues.